The text below deals with one TCR beta chain. The data are from a study of blood T cell repertoires in COVID-19. As for the study in general: Specimens from acute and convalescent COVID-19 originated in the United States, Italy and Spain.

Study processing details: Estimates of nucleated cell counts were drawn from the amplification of reference gene primers. TCRdb keeps only in-frame clones here, not all; method: immunoSEQ multiplex PCR. D and trimming come from the DNA, and the V and J calls and clone size come from that table. This table holds 250,000 to 300,000 clones, approximately 87% found once. The CDR3 contains 15 residues. Looked up from germline, CDR1 is LNHDA and CDR2 is SQIVND (reference sequence). V gave up 5 bases and J gave up 4 bases; unmatched junction bases: 10. The Seattle patients joined while their infection was active and were tracked longitudinally afterward.

This chain links TRBV19 with TRBJ1-1; 7 nucleotides agree with TRBD1. This receptor was obtained from a young woman with COVID-19, enrolled during active disease. The sample comprised peripheral blood. The chain's CDR3 is CASSVIQGWTTEAFF. CDR3 DNA sequence: TGTGCCAGTAGTGTCATACAGGGGTGGACCACTGAAGCTTTCTTT.